This T cell receptor (beta chain) was identified during a study of T cells in Graves' hyperthyroidism and ophthalmopathy. About the research overall: Staff took peripheral blood when the initial diagnosis was made, before any treatment began. Findings of the study overall: Most expanded thyroid clonotypes above 0.001 also appeared in blood.

RNA transcripts served as the template for amplifying TCR beta CDR3 regions. Researchers ran a first-round RT-PCR on the TCR CDR3 using the HTBI primer set. Each CDR3 protein is one row after TCRdb ran MiXCR on the multiplex PCR reads. The table lists about 400,000 distinct CDR3 sequences, about an eighth of them singletons, with 25% to 30% in the top ten. Uncontrolled infection, other autoimmune disease, pregnancy or lactation disqualified patients from enrolment. Used for diagnoses were clinical symptoms, serum thyroxine and TRAb, thyroid ultrasound and orbital computed tomography. With respect to this clonotype: What it binds is not known.

V was trimmed by 6 bases and J by 2 bases, leaving 24 bases between them. This CDR3 has 18 amino acids. Germline V lookup: CDR1 LNHDA, CDR2 SQIVND (reference sequence). The rearrangement uses TRBV19 and TRBJ2-3, with D possibly matching TRBD1 (6 bases). Sequencing was carried out using blood. The receptor was isolated from a man aged 45-65 years with Graves' ophthalmopathy. CDR3 loop: CASRPTPFGTTTTDTQYF. Written as DNA, the CDR3 is TGTGCCAGTAGGCCGACCCCGTTCGGGACAACAACCACAGATACGCAGTATTTT.